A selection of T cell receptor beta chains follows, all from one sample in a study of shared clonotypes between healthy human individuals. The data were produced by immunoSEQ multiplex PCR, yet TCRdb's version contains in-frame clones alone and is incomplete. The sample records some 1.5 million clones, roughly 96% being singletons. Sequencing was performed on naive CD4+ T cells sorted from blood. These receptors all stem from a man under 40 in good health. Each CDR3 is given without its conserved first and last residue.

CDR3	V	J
ASSATGNTEAF	TRBV6-1	TRBJ1-1
ASSFGSSIDEQY	TRBV5-1	TRBJ2-7
ASSFTGGTDTQY	TRBV25-1	TRBJ2-3
ARRDNEQF	TRBV6-5	TRBJ2-1
ASSSGVITDTQY	TRBV5-4	TRBJ2-3
SVGQLQETQY	TRBV29-1	TRBJ2-5
ASSLRDRGYEQY	TRBV5-1	TRBJ2-7
ASSTWDRDGYT	TRBV9	TRBJ1-2
ASSPRDSFAF	TRBV5-5	TRBJ1-1
ASSLAFTVYEQY	TRBV27	TRBJ2-7
ASSTDMYNEQF	TRBV18	TRBJ2-1
ASSAGLAGGDTGELF	TRBV19	TRBJ2-2
ASSKFPRGQANTEAF	TRBV5-1	TRBJ1-1
ASSTDSGRLNEQF	TRBV19	TRBJ2-1
ASSLALDSRGTGELF	TRBV5-1	TRBJ2-2
ASSSITDTQY	TRBV18	TRBJ2-3
ASSLSGREETQY	TRBV5-1	TRBJ2-5
ASSRDGTEAF	TRBV9	TRBJ1-1
SVEYRPNEQF	TRBV29-1	TRBJ2-1
ASSLEGADTQY	TRBV28	TRBJ2-3
ASSVLRLAGEETQY	TRBV28	TRBJ2-5
ASSLTGAGELF	TRBV18	TRBJ2-2
ASSLGAGLSYEQY	TRBV7-8	TRBJ2-7
ASSTGGWDGEQF	TRBV19	TRBJ2-1
ASSPSGAKETQY	TRBV18	TRBJ2-5
ASSLVGVGAGGYYEQY	TRBV7-2	TRBJ2-7
ASSVFGRGDNEQF	TRBV9	TRBJ2-1
ASSPLGGSTDTQY	TRBV18	TRBJ2-3
ASSSTSGSPSAQY	TRBV5-1	TRBJ2-3
ATLAGVGYEQY	TRBV6-6	TRBJ2-7
ASSMLTASTDTQY	TRBV19	TRBJ2-3